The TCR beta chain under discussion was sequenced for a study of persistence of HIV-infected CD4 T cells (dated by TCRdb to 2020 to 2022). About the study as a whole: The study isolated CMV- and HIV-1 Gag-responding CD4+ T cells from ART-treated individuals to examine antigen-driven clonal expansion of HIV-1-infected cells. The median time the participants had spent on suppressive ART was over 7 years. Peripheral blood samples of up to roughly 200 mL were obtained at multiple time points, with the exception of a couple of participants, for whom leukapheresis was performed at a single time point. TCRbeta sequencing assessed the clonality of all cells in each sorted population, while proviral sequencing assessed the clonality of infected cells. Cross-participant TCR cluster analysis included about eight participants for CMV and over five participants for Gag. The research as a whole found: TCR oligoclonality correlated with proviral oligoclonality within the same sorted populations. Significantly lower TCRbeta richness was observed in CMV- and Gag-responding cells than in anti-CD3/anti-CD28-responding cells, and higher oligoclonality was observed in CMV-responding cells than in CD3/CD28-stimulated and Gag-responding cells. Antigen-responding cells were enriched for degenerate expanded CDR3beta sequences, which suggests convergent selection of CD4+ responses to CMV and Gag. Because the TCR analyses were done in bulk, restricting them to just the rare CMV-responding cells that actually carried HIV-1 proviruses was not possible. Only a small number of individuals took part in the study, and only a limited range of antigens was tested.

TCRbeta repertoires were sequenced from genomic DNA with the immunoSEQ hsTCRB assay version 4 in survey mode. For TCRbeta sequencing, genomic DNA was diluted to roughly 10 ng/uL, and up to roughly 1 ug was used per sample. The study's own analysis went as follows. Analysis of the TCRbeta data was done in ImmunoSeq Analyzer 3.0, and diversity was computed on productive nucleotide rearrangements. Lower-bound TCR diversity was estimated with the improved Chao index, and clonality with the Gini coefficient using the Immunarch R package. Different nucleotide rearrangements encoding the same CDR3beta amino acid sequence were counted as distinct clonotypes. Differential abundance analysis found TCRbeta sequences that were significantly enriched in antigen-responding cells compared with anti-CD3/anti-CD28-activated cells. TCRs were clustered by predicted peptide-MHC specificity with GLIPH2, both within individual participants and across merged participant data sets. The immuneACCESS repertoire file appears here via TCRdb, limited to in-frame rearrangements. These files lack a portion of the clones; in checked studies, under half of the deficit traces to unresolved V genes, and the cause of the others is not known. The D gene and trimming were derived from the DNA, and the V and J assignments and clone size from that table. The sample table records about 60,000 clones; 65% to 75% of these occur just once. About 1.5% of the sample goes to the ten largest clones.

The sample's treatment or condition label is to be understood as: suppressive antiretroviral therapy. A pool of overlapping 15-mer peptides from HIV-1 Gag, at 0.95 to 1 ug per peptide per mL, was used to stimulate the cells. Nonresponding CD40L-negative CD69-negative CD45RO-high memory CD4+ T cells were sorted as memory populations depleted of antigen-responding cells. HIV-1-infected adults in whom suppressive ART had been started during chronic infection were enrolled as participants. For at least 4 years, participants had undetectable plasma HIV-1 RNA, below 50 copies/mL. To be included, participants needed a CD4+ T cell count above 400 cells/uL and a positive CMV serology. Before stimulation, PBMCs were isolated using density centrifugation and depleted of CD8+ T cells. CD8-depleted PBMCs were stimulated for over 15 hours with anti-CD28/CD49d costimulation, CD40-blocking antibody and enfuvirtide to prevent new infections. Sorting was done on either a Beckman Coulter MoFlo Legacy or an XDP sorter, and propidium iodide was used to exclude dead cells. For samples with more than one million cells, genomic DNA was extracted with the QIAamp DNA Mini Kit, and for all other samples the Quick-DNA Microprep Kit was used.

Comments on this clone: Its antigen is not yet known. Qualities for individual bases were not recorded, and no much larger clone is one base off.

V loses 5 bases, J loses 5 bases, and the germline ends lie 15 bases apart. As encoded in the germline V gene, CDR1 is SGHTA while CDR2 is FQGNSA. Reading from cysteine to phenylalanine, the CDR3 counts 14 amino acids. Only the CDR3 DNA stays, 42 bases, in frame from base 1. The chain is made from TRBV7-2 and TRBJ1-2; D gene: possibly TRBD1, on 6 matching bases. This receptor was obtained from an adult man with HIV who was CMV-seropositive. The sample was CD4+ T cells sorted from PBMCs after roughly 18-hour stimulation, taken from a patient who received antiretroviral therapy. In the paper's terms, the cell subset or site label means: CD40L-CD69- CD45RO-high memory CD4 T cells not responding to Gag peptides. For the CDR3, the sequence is CASSPRGAPYGYTF. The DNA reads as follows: TGTGCCAGCAGCCCTCGGGGGGCGCCGTATGGCTACACCTTC.